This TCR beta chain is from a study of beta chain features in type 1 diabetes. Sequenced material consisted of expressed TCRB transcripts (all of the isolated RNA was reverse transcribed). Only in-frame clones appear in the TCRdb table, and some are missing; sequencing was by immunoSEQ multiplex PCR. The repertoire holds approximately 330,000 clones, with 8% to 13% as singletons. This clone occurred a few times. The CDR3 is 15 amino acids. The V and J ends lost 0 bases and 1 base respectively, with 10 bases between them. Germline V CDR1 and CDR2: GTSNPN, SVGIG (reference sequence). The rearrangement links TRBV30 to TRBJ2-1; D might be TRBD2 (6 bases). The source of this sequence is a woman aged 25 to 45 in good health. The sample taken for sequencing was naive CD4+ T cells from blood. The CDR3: CAWSVGAGSYNEQFF. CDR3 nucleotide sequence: TGTGCCTGGAGTGTAGGGGCGGGATCCTACAATGAGCAGTTCTTC. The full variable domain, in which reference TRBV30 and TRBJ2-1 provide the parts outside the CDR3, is SQTIHQWPATLVQPVGSPLSLECTVEGTSNPNLYWYRQAAGRGLQLLFYSVGIGQISSEVPQNLSASRPQDRQFILSSKKLLLSDSGFYLCAWSVGAGSYNEQFFGPGTRLTVL.